Included here is one T cell receptor (beta chain) sequence, with context. The germline V gene encodes CDR1 MDHEN and CDR2 SYDVKM. V shed 8 bases and J 4 bases; nucleotides not matched to a gene: 9. The CDR3 runs to 16 residues. This entry belongs to a study of blood T cell repertoires in COVID-19. Produced via immunoSEQ multiplex PCR; TCRdb's table is partial and in-frame only. The table records roughly 100,000 clones, about 80% of them present only once. Input material: peripheral blood. This TCR derives from a woman of 80 years or more with active or convalescent COVID-19. The V gene is TRBV28, the J gene TRBJ2-1; 12 bases fit TRBD2. This CDR3 reads CASRLSLAGGYNEQFF. In DNA form, the CDR3 reads TGTGCCAGCCGACTTTCCCTAGCGGGAGGGTACAATGAGCAGTTCTTC.